This entry features one TCR beta chain sequence. Clones were sequenced by immunoSEQ multiplex PCR, and TCRdb holds only the in-frame ones, with some missing. The data contain hundreds of thousands of clones, over 75% of them singletons. This entry comes from a study of blood T cell repertoires in COVID-19. Looking at the study overall: Nucleic acid was either cDNA or gDNA, and it came from T cells, B-cell-depleted T cells, or PBMCs.

The V gene lost 7 bases and the J gene lost 7 bases, with 23 bases spanning the gap. Germline V CDR1 and CDR2: MRHNA, SNTAGT. CDR3 length: 15 residues. The V gene is TRBV6-4, the J gene TRBJ2-7; D is perhaps TRBD2 (5 bases). The receptor's source is a human donor in a cohort sampled during active COVID-19. Sequences were obtained from peripheral blood. The CDR3 DNA follows: TGTGCCAGCAAAGAGGGTTCCGTCAACCTGTGGGAGCAGTACTTC. Its protein product is CASKEGSVNLWEQYF.